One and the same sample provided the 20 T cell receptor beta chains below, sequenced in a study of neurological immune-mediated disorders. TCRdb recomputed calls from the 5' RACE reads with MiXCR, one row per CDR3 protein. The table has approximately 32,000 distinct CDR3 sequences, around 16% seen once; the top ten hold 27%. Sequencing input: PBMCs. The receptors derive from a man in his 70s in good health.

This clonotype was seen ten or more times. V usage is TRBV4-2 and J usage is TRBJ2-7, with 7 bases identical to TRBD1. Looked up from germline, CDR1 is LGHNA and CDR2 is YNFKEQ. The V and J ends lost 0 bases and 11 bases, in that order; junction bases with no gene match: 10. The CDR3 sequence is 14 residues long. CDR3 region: CASSQDDRAQAEYF. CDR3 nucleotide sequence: TGTGCCAGCAGCCAAGACGACAGGGCTCAAGCGGAGTACTTC.

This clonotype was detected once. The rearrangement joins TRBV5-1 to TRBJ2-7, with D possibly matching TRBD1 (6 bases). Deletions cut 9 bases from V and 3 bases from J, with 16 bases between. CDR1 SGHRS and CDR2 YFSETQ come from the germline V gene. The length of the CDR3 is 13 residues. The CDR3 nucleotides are TGCGCCACCTCCGGGGACAAGGGCTACGAGCAGTACTTC. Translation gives CATSGDKGYEQYF.

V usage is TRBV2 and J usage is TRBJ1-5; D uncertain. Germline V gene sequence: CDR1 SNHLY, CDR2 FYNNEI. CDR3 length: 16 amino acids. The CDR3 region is CVTSAGGDESNQPQHF. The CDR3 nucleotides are TGTGTCACCAGCGCAGGCGGAGACGAGAGCAATCAGCCCCAGCATTTT.

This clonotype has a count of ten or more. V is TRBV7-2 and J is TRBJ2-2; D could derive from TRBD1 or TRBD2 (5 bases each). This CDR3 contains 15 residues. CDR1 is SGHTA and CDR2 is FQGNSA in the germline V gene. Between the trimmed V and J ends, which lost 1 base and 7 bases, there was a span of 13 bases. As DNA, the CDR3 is TGTGCCAGCAGCTTAGATCGGGGCAGTGGCGGGGAGCTGTTTTTT. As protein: CASSLDRGSGGELFF.

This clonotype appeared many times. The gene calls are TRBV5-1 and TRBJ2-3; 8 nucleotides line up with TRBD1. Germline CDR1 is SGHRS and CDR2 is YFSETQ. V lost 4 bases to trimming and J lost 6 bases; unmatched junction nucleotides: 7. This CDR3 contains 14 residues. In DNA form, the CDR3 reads TGCGCCAGCAGCAAGGACAGGGAAGGGGATACGCAGTATTTT. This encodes CASSKDREGDTQYF.

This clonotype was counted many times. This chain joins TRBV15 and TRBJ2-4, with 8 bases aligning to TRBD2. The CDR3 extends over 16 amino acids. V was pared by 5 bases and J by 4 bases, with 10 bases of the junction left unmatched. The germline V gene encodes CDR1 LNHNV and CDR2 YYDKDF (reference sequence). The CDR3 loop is CATSGGGIFKKNIQYF. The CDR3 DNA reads TGTGCCACCAGCGGCGGGGGGATATTCAAAAAAAACATTCAGTACTTC.

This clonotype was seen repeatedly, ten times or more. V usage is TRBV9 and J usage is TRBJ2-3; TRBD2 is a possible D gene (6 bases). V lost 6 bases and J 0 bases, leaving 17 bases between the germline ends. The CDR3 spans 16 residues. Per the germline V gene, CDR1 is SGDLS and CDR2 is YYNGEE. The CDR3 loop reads CASTPGGGSSTDTQYF. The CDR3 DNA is TGTGCCAGCACCCCGGGTGGGGGGTCGAGCACAGATACGCAGTATTTT.

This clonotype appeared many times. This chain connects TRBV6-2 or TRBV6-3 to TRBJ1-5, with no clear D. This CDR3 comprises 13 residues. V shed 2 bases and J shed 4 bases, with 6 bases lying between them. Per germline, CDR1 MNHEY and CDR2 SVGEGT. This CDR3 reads CASSYSWNQPQHF. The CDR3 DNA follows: TGTGCCAGCAGTTACAGTTGGAATCAGCCCCAGCATTTT.

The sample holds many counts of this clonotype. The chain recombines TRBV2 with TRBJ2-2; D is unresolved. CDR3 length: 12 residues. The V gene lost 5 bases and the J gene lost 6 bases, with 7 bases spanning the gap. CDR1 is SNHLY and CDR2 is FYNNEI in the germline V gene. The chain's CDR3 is CASSRFAGELFF. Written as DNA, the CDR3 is TGTGCCAGCAGTCGTTTCGCCGGGGAGCTGTTTTTT.

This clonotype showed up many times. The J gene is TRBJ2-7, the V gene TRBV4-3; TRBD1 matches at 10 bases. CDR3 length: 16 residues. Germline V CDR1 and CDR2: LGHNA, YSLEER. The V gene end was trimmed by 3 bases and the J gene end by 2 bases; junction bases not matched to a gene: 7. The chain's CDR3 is CASSHSGTGEAYEQYF. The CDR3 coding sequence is TGCGCCAGCAGCCACTCCGGGACAGGGGAGGCCTACGAGCAGTACTTC.

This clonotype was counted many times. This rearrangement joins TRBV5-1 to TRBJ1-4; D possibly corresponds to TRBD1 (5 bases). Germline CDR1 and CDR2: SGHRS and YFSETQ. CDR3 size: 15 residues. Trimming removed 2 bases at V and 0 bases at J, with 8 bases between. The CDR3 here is CASSLWGATNEKLFF. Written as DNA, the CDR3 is TGCGCCAGCAGCTTATGGGGGGCAACTAATGAAAAACTGTTTTTT.

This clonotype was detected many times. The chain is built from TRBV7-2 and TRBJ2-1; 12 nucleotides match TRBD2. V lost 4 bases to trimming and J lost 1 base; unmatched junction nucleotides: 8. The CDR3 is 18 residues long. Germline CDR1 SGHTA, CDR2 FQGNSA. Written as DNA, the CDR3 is TGTGCCAGCAGCTCAAGGGAGGGGACTAGCGGGTCCTACAATGAGCAGTTCTTC. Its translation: CASSSREGTSGSYNEQFF.

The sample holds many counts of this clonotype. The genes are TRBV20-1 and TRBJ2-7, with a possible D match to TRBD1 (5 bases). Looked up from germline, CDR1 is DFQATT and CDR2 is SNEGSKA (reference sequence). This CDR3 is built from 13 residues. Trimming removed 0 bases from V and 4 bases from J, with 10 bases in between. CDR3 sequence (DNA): TGCAGTGCTAGAGATTACAGGTCATACGAGCAGTACTTC. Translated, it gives CSARDYRSYEQYF.

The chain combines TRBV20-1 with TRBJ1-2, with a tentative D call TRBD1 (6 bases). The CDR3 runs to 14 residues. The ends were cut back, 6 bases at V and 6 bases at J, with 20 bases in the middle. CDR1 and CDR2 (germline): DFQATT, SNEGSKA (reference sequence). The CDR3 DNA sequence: TGCAGTGCCATGGCCTTCCAGGGGAATAATGGCTACACCTTC. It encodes CSAMAFQGNNGYTF.

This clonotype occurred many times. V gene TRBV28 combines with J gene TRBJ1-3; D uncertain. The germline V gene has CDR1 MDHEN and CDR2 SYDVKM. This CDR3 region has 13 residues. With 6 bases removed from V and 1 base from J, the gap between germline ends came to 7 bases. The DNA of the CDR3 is TGTGCCAGCAGAACCTGGTCTGGAAACACCATATATTTT. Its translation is CASRTWSGNTIYF.

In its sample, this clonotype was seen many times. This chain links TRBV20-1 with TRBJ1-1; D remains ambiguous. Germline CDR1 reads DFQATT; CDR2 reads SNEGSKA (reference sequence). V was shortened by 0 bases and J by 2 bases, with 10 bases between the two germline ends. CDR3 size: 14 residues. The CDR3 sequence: CSARDRRGNTEAFF. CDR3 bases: TGCAGTGCTAGAGACAGGAGAGGCAACACTGAAGCTTTCTTT.

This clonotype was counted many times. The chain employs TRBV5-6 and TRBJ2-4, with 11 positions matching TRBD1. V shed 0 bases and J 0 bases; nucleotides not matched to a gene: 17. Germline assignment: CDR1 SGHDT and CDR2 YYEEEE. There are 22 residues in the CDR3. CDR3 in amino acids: CASSLVGVWGQGVEIAKNIQYF. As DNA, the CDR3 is TGTGCCAGCAGCTTGGTCGGAGTGTGGGGACAGGGGGTCGAAATAGCCAAAAACATTCAGTACTTC. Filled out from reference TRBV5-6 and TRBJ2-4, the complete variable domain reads DAGVTQSPTHLIKTRGQQVTLRCSPKSGHDTVSWYQQALGQGPQFIFQYYEEEERQRGNFPDRFSGHQFPNYSSELNVNALLLGDSALYLCASSLVGVWGQGVEIAKNIQYFGAGTRLSVL.

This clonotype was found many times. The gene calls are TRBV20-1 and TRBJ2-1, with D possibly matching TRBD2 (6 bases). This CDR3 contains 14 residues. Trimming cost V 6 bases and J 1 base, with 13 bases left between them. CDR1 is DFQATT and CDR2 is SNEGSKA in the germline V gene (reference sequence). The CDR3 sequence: CSARDGGSYNEQFF. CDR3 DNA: TGCAGTGCCAGGGATGGGGGGTCCTACAATGAGCAGTTCTTC.

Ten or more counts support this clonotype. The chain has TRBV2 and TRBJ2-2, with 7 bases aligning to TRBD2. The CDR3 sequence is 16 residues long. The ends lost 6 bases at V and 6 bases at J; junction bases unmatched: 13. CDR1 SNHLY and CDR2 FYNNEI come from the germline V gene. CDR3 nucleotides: TGTGCCAGCAGATCCATGGGGGGGGTCTCTCCCGGGGAGCTGTTTTTT. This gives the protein CASRSMGGVSPGELFF.

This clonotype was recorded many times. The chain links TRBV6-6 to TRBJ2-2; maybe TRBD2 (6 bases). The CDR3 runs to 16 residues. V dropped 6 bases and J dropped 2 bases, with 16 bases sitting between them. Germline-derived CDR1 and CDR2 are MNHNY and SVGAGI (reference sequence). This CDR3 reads CASRRESGLNTGELFF. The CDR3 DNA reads TGTGCCAGCAGACGGGAAAGCGGGCTAAACACCGGGGAGCTGTTTTTT.